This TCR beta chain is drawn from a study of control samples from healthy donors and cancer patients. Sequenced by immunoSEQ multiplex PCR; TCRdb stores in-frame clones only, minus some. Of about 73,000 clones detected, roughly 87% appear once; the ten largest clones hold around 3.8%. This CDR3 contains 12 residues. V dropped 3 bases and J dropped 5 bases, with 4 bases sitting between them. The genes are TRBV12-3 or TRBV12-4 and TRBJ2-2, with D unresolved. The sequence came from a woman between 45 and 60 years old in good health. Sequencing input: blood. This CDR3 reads CASSFGTGELFF. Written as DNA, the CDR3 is TGTGCCAGCAGTTTCGGGACCGGGGAGCTGTTTTTT.